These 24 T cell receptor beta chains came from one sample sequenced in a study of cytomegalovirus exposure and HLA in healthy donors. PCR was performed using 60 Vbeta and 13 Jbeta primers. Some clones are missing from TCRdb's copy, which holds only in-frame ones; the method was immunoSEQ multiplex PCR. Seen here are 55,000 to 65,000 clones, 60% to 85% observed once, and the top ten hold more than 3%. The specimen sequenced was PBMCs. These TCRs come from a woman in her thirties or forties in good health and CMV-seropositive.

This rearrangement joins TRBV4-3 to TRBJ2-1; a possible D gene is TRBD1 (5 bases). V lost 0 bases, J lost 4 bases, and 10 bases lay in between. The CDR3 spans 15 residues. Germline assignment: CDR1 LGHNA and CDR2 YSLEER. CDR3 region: CASSQERGTYNEQFF. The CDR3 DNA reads TGCGCCAGCAGCCAAGAAAGGGGTACTTACAATGAGCAGTTCTTC.

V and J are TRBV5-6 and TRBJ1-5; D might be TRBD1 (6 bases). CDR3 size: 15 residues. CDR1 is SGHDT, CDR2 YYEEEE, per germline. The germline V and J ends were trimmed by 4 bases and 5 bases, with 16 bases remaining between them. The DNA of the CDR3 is TGTGCCAGCAGCCACGCACAGGGATCGCATCAGCCCCAGCATTTT. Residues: CASSHAQGSHQPQHF.

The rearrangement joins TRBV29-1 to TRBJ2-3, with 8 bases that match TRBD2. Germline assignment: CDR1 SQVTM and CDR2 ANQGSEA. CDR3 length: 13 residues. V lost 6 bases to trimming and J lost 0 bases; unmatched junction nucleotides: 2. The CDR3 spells CSVSSGSTDTQYF. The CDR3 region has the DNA TGCAGCGTCTCTAGCGGGAGCACAGATACGCAGTATTTT.

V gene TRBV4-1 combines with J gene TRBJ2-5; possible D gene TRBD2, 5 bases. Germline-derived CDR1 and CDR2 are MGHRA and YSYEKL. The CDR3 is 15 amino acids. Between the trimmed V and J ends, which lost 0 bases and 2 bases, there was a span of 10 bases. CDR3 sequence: CASSQDSGVQETQYF. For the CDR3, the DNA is TGCGCCAGCAGCCAAGATTCCGGGGTTCAAGAGACCCAGTACTTC.

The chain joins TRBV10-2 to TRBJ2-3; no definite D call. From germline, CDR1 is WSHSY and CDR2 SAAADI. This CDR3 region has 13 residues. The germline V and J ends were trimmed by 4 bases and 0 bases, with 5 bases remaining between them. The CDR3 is CASSGASTDTQYF. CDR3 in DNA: TGCGCCAGCAGTGGGGCTAGCACAGATACGCAGTATTTT.

The CDR3 DNA follows: TGTGCCAGCAGCTCCGCGGCACGGCAGTTCTTC. This translates into CASSSAARQFF. The genes are TRBV7-2 and TRBJ2-1; D not resolved. In germline, CDR1 is SGHTA, CDR2 FQGNSA. Trimming removed 4 bases at V and 12 bases at J, with 10 bases between. The CDR3 covers 11 residues.

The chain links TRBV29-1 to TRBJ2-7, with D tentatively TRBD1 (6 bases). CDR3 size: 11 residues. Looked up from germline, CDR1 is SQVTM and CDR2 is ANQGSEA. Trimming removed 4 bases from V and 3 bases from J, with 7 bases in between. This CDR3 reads CSVGQDYEQYF. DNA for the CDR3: TGCAGCGTTGGACAGGACTACGAGCAGTACTTC.

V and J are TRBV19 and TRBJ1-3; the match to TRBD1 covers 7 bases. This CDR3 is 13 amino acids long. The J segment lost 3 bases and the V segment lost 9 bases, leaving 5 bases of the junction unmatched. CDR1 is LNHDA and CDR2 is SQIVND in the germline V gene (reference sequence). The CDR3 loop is CASAPGGGNTIYF. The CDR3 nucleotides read TGTGCCAGCGCCCCAGGGGGTGGAAACACCATATATTTT.

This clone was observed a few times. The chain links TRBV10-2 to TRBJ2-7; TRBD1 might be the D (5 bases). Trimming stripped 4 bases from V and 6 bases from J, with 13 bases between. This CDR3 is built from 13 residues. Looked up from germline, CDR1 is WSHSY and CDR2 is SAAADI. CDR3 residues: CASSGGLRGEQYF. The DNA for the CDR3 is TGCGCCAGCAGTGGCGGCCTTAGGGGCGAGCAGTACTTC.

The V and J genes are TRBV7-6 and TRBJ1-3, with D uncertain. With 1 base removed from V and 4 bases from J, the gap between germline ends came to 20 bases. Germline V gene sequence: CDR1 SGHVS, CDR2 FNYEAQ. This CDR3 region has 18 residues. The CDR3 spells CASSLGHAGRVGGNTIYF. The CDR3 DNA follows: TGTGCCAGCAGCTTAGGCCATGCGGGCCGTGTGGGGGGAAACACCATATATTTT.

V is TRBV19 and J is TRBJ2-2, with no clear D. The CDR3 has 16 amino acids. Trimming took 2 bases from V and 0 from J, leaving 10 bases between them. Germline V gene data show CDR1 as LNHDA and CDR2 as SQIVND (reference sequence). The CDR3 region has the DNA TGTGCCAGTAGTATACGAGCGCCCACGAACACCGGGGAGCTGTTTTTT. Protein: CASSIRAPTNTGELFF.

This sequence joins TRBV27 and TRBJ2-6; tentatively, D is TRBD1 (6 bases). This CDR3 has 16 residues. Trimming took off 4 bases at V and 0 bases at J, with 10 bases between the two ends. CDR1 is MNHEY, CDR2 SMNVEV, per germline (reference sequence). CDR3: CASSSPTGSGANVLTF. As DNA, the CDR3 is TGTGCCAGCAGTTCCCCGACAGGCTCTGGGGCCAACGTCCTGACTTTC.

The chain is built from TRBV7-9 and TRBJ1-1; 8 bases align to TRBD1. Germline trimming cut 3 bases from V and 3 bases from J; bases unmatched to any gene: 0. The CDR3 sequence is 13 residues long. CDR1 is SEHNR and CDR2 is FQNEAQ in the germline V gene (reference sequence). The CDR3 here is CASSLTGDTEAFF. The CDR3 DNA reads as TGTGCCAGCAGCTTGACAGGGGACACTGAAGCTTTCTTT. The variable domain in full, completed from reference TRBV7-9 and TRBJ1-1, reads DTGVSQNPRHKITKRGQNVTFRCDPISEHNRLYWYRQTLGQGPEFLTYFQNEAQLEKSRLLSDRFSAERPKGSFSTLEIQRTEQGDSAMYLCASSLTGDTEAFFGQGTRLTVV.

CDR3 region: CANQGTPYEKLFF. CDR3 in DNA: TGTGCCAATCAGGGGACACCTTATGAAAAACTGTTTTTT. The V call is TRBV6-6, the J call TRBJ1-4, with D tentatively TRBD1 (6 bases). From germline, CDR1 is MNHNY and CDR2 SVGAGI (reference sequence). The CDR3 consists of 13 residues. V lost 10 bases and J lost 6, with 15 bases in between.

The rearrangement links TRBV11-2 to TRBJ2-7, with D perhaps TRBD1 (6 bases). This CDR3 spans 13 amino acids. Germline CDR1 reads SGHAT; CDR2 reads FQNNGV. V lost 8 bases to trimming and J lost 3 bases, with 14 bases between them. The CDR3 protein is CASGSGTLYEQYF. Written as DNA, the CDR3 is TGTGCCAGCGGGTCCGGGACACTCTACGAGCAGTACTTC.

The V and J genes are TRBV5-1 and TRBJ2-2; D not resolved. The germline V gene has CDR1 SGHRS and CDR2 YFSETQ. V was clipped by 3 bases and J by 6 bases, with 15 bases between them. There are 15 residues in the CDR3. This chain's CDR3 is CASSWALGRSGELFF. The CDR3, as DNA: TGCGCCAGCAGCTGGGCATTAGGAAGGTCCGGGGAGCTGTTTTTT.

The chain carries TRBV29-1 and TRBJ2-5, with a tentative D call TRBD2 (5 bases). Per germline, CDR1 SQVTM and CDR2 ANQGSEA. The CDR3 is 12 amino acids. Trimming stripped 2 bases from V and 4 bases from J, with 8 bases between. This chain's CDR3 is CSVEPGRETQYF. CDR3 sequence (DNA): TGCAGCGTTGAACCGGGGAGAGAGACCCAGTACTTC.

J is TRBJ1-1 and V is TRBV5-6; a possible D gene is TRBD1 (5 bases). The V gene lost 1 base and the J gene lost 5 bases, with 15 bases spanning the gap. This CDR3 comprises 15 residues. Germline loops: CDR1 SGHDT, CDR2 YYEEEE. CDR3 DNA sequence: TGTGCCAGCAGCTTGTTTTGGGGCGTCGGGACTGAAGCTTTCTTT. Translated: CASSLFWGVGTEAFF.

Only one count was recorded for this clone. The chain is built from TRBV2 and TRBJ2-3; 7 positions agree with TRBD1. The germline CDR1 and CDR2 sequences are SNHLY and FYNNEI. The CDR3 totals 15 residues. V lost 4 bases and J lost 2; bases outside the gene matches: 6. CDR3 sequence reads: CASSAEGQSTDTQYF. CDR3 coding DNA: TGTGCCAGCAGTGCAGAGGGACAGTCCACAGATACGCAGTATTTT.

The CDR3: CATQTGTKIYEQYF. In DNA, the CDR3 is TGCGCCACTCAAACCGGGACTAAAATCTACGAGCAGTACTTC. The chain is built from TRBV10-2 and TRBJ2-7, with 7 bases fitting TRBD2. The CDR3 is 14 amino acids. The ends lost 10 bases at V and 3 bases at J; junction bases unmatched: 12. The germline gives CDR1 WSHSY, CDR2 SAAADI.

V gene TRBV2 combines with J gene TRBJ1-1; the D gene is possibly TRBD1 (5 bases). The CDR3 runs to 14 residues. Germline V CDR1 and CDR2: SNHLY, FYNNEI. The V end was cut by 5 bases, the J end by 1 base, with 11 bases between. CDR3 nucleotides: TGTGCCAGCAGTCTCAGGGAGGGGAACACTGAAGCTTTCTTT. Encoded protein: CASSLREGNTEAFF.

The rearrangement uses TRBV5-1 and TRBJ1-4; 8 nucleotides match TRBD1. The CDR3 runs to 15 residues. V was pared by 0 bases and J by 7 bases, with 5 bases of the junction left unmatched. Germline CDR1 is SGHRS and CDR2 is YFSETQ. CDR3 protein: CASSLVGTGGEKLFF. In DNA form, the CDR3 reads TGCGCCAGCAGCTTGGTTGGTACAGGGGGTGAAAAACTGTTTTTT. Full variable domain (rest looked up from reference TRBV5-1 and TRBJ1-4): KAGVTQTPRYLIKTRGQQVTLSCSPISGHRSVSWYQQTPGQGLQFLFEYFSETQRNKGNFPGRFSGRQFSNSRSEMNVSTLELGDSALYLCASSLVGTGGEKLFFGSGTQLSVL.

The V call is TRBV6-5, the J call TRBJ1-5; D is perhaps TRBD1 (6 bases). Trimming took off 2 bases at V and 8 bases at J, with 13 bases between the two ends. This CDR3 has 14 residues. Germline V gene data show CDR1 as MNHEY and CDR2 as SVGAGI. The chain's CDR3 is CASSYRHAGEPQHF. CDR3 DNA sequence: TGTGCCAGCAGTTACCGGCATGCAGGGGAGCCCCAGCATTTT.

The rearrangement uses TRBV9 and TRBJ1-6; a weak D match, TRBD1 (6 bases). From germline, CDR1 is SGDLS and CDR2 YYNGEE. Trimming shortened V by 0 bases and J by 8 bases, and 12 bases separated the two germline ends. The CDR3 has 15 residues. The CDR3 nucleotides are TGTGCCAGCAGCGTAGGGTCACAGGGCTATTCACCCCTCCACTTT. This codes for CASSVGSQGYSPLHF.